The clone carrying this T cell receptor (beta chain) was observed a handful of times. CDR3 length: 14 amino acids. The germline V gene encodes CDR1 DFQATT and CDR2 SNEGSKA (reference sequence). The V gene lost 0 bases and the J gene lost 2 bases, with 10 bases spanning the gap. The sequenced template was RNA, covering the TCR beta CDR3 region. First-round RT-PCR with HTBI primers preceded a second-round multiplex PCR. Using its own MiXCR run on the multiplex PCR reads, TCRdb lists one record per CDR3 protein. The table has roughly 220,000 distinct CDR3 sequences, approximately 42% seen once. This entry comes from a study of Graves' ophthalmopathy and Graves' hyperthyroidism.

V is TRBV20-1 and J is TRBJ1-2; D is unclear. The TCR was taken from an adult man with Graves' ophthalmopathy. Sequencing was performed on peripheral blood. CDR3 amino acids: CSARDGTANYGYTF. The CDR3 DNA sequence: TGCAGTGCTAGAGATGGAACAGCGAACTATGGCTACACCTTC.